The 10 T cell receptor beta chains below all came from one sample that was sequenced in a study of blood T cells in healthy people across ages. Using a J-beta primer mix together with a sample-barcoded 5' primer, a second PCR was run for about 6 to 12 cycles. TCRdb re-called the 5' RACE reads with MiXCR, one entry per CDR3 protein. Of 550,000 to 650,000 distinct CDR3 sequences listed, around a quarter were seen once; the top ten hold approximately 4%. The data were also submitted as part of a second study, on T cells of mothers and their children.

Source material: blood. These receptors were obtained from a boy younger than 10 in good health.

The sample holds a few counts of this clonotype. The chain combines TRBV7-9 with TRBJ1-2; no firm D call. The CDR3 extends over 11 amino acids. The germline gives CDR1 SEHNR, CDR2 FQNEAQ (reference sequence). V was clipped by 5 bases and J by 1 base, with 2 bases between them. The CDR3 nucleotides read TGTGCCAGCAGCAATAACTATGGCTACACCTTC. It codes for CASSNNYGYTF.

This clonotype was counted a few times. The CDR3 loop reads CASSLHPRDRGHGYTF. CDR3 sequence (DNA): TGTGCCAGCAGCTTACATCCCCGGGACAGGGGGCATGGCTACACCTTC. The V and J genes are TRBV7-3 and TRBJ1-2; 12 bases fit TRBD1. The trim removed 2 bases at V and 6 bases at J, leaving 7 bases unmatched. Germline CDR1 and CDR2: SGHTA and FQGTGA. CDR3 length: 16 amino acids.

Comment on this clonotype: One end of the junction fails to match germline, which may point to a read error. CDR3 in amino acids: CASSITNYGYAF. In DNA form, the CDR3 reads TGTGCCAGCAGTATAACTAACTATGGCTACGCCTTC. The chain carries TRBV6-6 and TRBJ1-2; D unclear. The CDR3 spans 12 residues. Germline CDR1 and CDR2: MNHNY and SVGAGI (reference sequence).

V usage is TRBV5-1 and J usage is TRBJ1-1; 7 bases fit TRBD1. The junction had 6 bases not matched to a gene; V was cut back by 2 bases and J by 2 bases. The germline V gene has CDR1 SGHRS and CDR2 YFSETQ. The CDR3 spans 15 residues. CDR3 loop: CASSFDRARNTEAFF. CDR3 bases: TGCGCCAGCAGCTTCGACAGGGCCCGAAACACTGAAGCTTTCTTT. Full variable domain (outside the CDR3, taken from reference TRBV5-1 and TRBJ1-1): KAGVTQTPRYLIKTRGQQVTLSCSPISGHRSVSWYQQTPGQGLQFLFEYFSETQRNKGNFPGRFSGRQFSNSRSEMNVSTLELGDSALYLCASSFDRARNTEAFFGQGTRLTVV.

This clonotype was counted only a few times. V and J are TRBV7-9 and TRBJ1-1; tentative D call: TRBD1 (5 bases). V lost 1 base to trimming and J lost 8 bases, with 11 bases between them. Germline loops: CDR1 SEHNR, CDR2 FQNEAQ (reference sequence). The CDR3 is 13 residues long. CDR3 in amino acids: CASSLDSSGEAFF. The CDR3 coding sequence is TGTGCCAGCAGCTTAGACAGTTCAGGGGAAGCTTTCTTT.

In its sample, this clonotype was seen a few times. The chain combines TRBV9 with TRBJ1-4; 9 bases are a match to TRBD1. Losses at the gene ends were 4 bases for V and 8 bases for J; bases not matched to a gene: 6. The CDR3 is 14 amino acids. CDR1 and CDR2 from the germline V gene are SGDLS and YYNGEE. CDR3 in amino acids: CASSSQGAREKLFF. In DNA form, the CDR3 reads TGTGCCAGCAGCTCACAGGGGGCGAGGGAAAAACTGTTTTTT.

This clonotype occurred a few times. The gene calls are TRBV7-7 and TRBJ2-1; D tentatively reads TRBD1 or TRBD2 (6 bases each). Germline CDR1 reads SSHAT; CDR2 reads FNYEAQ (reference sequence). The CDR3 length is 14 residues. V was pared by 5 bases and J by 9 bases, with 17 bases between. CDR3 DNA: TGTGCCAGCAGCGCCGGGACTCAGGGGAGTGAGCAGTTCTTC. It translates to CASSAGTQGSEQFF.

The chain combines TRBV7-3 with TRBJ2-3; no definite D call. Germline V CDR1 and CDR2: SGHTA, FQGTGA. The CDR3 covers 14 residues. Trimming pared 1 base from V and 1 base from J, leaving 6 bases between. CDR3 protein: CASSLIRRTDTQYF. The DNA of the CDR3 is TGTGCCAGCAGCTTAATCCGGCGCACAGATACGCAGTATTTT.

The sample holds a few counts of this clonotype. Lacking the conserved final phenylalanine or tryptophan, this CDR3 likely reflects a read error. This sequence joins TRBV6-2 or TRBV6-3 and TRBJ2-1, with TRBD2 identical over 9 bases. The CDR3 extends over 15 amino acids. Germline V gene data show CDR1 as MNHEY and CDR2 as SVGEGT. Trimming cost V 6 bases and J 8 bases; bases outside gene matches: 11. DNA for the CDR3: TGTGCCAGCAGAGTCGGGACTAGCAGGTTCGATGAGCAGTTCTCC. This translates into CASRVGTSRFDEQFS.

This CDR3 reads CASSPPDMPYEQYF. The CDR3 DNA sequence: TGTGCCAGCAGCCCCCCAGATATGCCCTACGAGCAGTACTTC. The V and J genes are TRBV12-3 or TRBV12-4 and TRBJ2-7; D is unresolved. This CDR3 region has 14 residues. Trimming pared 6 bases from V and 2 bases from J, leaving 14 bases between.